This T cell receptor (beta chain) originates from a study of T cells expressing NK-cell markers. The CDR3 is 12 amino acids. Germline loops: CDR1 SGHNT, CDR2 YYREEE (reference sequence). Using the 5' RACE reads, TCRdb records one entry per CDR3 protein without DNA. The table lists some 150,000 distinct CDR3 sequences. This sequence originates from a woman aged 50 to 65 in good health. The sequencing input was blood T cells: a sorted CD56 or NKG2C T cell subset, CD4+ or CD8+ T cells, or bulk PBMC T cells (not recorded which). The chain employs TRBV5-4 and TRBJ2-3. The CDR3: CASSLIEDTQYF.